These 14 T cell receptor beta chains were sequenced from one sample in a study of low-dose radiotherapy and immunotherapy resistance in tumors. First-strand cDNA used TRAV- and TRBV-specific primers, covering alpha and beta chains. TCR amplification ran roughly 20 PCR cycles using constant-region and V-primer adapter primers. MiXCR, applied by TCRdb to the reads, yields one record per CDR3 protein. The sample carries just over 90,000 distinct CDR3 sequences, under 25% recorded once. Time point given: after trial treatment. Described treatment: LDRT plus nivolumab, ipilimumab, low-dose cyclophosphamide and aspirin (RACIN trial). Specimen: PBMCs, collected after low-dose radiotherapy plus immunotherapy. These receptors originate from a female donor with ovarian cancer.

This clonotype has ten or more counts. The J gene is TRBJ2-5, the V gene TRBV6-6; D is unresolved. V dropped 5 bases and J dropped 4 bases, with 8 bases sitting between them. The CDR3 extends over 12 amino acids. Germline-derived CDR1 and CDR2 are MNHNY and SVGAGI (reference sequence). CDR3 in DNA: TGTGCCAGCAGTGGACCAAGAGAGACCCAGTACTTC. Amino acids: CASSGPRETQYF.

This clonotype was recorded at least ten times. The chain joins TRBV3-1 to TRBJ2-3; 7 bases fit TRBD2. The V gene's germline CDR1 is LGHDT and CDR2 YNNKEL (reference sequence). The J segment lost 5 bases and the V segment lost 4 bases, leaving 15 bases of the junction unmatched. CDR3 length: 17 amino acids. CDR3 amino acids: CASSPGRGRSGEDTQYF. CDR3 nucleotides: TGTGCCAGCAGCCCCGGCCGCGGGAGAAGTGGTGAAGATACGCAGTATTTT.

The gene calls are TRBV28 and TRBJ2-1; 8 nucleotides agree with TRBD2. Germline V lookup: CDR1 MDHEN, CDR2 SYDVKM. CDR3 length: 13 amino acids. Germline trimming cut 10 bases from V and 6 bases from J; bases unmatched to any gene: 8. CDR3 sequence (DNA): TGTGCCATCCTACTAGCGGACTTCAATGAGCAGTTCTTC. This sequence encodes CAILLADFNEQFF.

This clonotype was found once. This chain joins TRBV6-1 and TRBJ1-2; D not certain. Trimming took off 6 bases at V and 7 bases at J, with 9 bases between the two ends. CDR3 length: 11 residues. Germline CDR1 reads MNHNS; CDR2 reads SASEGT. CDR3 bases: TGTGCCAGCAGCGCGGGGTCTGGCTACACCTTC. It yields the protein CASSAGSGYTF.

The chain has TRBV12-3 or TRBV12-4 and TRBJ1-1, with 12 bases matching TRBD1. The V and J ends lost 5 bases and 1 base, in that order; junction bases with no gene match: 5. CDR3 size: 16 residues. CDR3 protein: CASSGTGGGWNTEAFF. Written as DNA, the CDR3 is TGTGCCAGCAGTGGGACAGGGGGCGGATGGAACACTGAAGCTTTCTTT.

This clonotype was recorded many times. The chain links TRBV7-9 to TRBJ2-1, with D uncertain. The CDR3 has 12 residues. Germline loops: CDR1 SEHNR, CDR2 FQNEAQ (reference sequence). The V end lost 5 bases, the J end lost 6 bases, and 8 bases lay between the germline ends. Here the CDR3 reads CASSHQGNEQFF. In DNA form, the CDR3 reads TGTGCCAGCAGCCACCAAGGCAATGAGCAGTTCTTC.

This clonotype has ten or more counts. Here the CDR3 DNA reads TGTGCCAGCAGTTTATCAGGGTCTAATTCACCCCTCCACTTT. The encoded protein is CASSLSGSNSPLHF. V and J are TRBV28 and TRBJ1-6; TRBD1 is a possible D gene (5 bases). Germline V lookup: CDR1 MDHEN, CDR2 SYDVKM. Trimming cost V 1 base and J 6 bases, with 7 bases left between them. This CDR3 is 14 amino acids long.

This clonotype was recorded many times. The rearrangement uses TRBV12-3 or TRBV12-4 and TRBJ1-1; TRBD1 might be the D (5 bases). The ends were cut back, 2 bases at V and 0 bases at J, with 10 bases in the middle. The CDR3 runs to 15 residues. CDR3 sequence (DNA): TGTGCCAGCAGTTTAAATACAGGTTTGAACACTGAAGCTTTCTTT. This gives the protein CASSLNTGLNTEAFF.

To note about this clonotype: A much larger clone lies a single base off, so this may be a read error. The chain has TRBV7-2 and TRBJ1-5; D unclear. V was pared by 1 base and J by 4 bases, with 11 bases between. The CDR3 length is 15 residues. The V gene's germline CDR1 is SGHTA and CDR2 FQGNSA. CDR3 amino acids: CASSLVVSDNQPQHF. The CDR3 DNA follows: TGTGCCAGCAGCTTAGTGGTCAGCGATAATCAGCCCCAGCATTTT.

In its sample, this clonotype was seen many times. The chain has TRBV7-2 and TRBJ2-7; a possible D gene is TRBD1 (6 bases). The germline gives CDR1 SGHTA, CDR2 FQGNSA. The CDR3 sequence is 14 residues long. The V end was cut by 5 bases, the J end by 2 bases, with 13 bases between. For the CDR3, the DNA is TGTGCCAGCAGCCCAAGGACAGAAACCTACGAGCAGTACTTC. It translates to CASSPRTETYEQYF.

This sequence joins TRBV27 and TRBJ1-2; 11 bases are shared with TRBD1. V lost 4 bases and J lost 6; bases outside the gene matches: 7. CDR1 is MNHEY, CDR2 SMNVEV, per germline (reference sequence). CDR3 length: 15 amino acids. The CDR3 here is CASSSWTGGLDGYTF. CDR3 DNA: TGTGCCAGCAGTTCTTGGACAGGGGGCTTAGATGGCTACACCTTC.

This clonotype was seen many times. The V and J genes are TRBV19 and TRBJ1-1; D call uncertain. The CDR3 is 12 residues long. V was shortened by 4 bases and J by 8 bases, with 11 bases between the two germline ends. Germline V gives CDR1 LNHDA, CDR2 SQIVND (reference sequence). CDR3 DNA sequence: TGTGCCAGTAGTAGCAGTATCCTAGAAGCTTTCTTT. It translates to CASSSSILEAFF.

This clonotype was recorded many times. V usage is TRBV12-3 or TRBV12-4 and J usage is TRBJ1-1; TRBD1 matches at 7 bases. This CDR3 contains 14 residues. Trimming removed 3 bases from V and 4 bases from J; junction bases left unmatched: 5. The CDR3 loop reads CASSFQPGGTEAFF. The CDR3 DNA sequence: TGTGCCAGCAGTTTCCAACCAGGGGGCACTGAAGCTTTCTTT.

This clonotype was recorded at least ten times. This CDR3 reads CASSYPTGDSNQPQHF. As DNA, the CDR3 is TGTGCCAGCAGTTACCCGACAGGGGATAGCAATCAGCCCCAGCATTTT. The rearrangement links TRBV6-5 to TRBJ1-5; 8 bases line up with TRBD1. The CDR3 length is 16 residues. V was clipped by 2 bases and J by 0 bases; unmatched bases: 3. Germline V gives CDR1 MNHEY, CDR2 SVGAGI.